This record looks at one TCR beta chain sequence and its context. Its antigen specificity is not known. Base qualities are not at hand, and no much larger clone is one base apart. One collaborating source in Seattle enrolled patients while the patients were actively infected and followed the patients over time throughout the course of disease. The collaborating institutions used their own protocols to collect whole blood in K2EDTA tubes. Collaborator samples were shipped for TCRbeta analysis as frozen whole blood, isolated PBMCs, or DNA extracted from either sample type. TCRbeta CDR3 regions were amplified from genomic DNA using the immunoSEQ Assay, a bias-controlled multiplex PCR. Under the source paper's analysis protocol: Within the assay, amplification of reference gene primers was used to estimate how many nucleated cells each sample contained. To quantify the absolute abundance of each unique TCRbeta CDR3 rearrangement, sequence reads were collapsed and filtered. For each sample, productive Simpson clonality was calculated by taking the square root of Simpson's diversity index across productive rearrangements. TCRdb took over this immuneACCESS table, retaining in-frame rearrangements with V and J assigned. Such tables are incomplete; in checked studies, under half of the missing clones stem from an unresolved V gene, and the remainder is unexplained. V and J calls plus clone size are reproduced from that table; the DNA served to infer D and trimming. This sample comprises around 470,000 clones, 89% of them detected only once. 0.7% to 1% of the sample is held by the ten biggest clonotypes.

The data are from a study of blood T cell repertoires in COVID-19 (dated by TCRdb to the early 2020s). Concerning the study at large: The collaborator samples originated in the United States, Italy and Spain and spanned the acute and convalescent phases of COVID-19. A de-identified subject ID, COVID-19 status, age in years and sex were almost always included in the sample metadata. Deeply sampled blood TCRbeta repertoires from subjects exposed to, actively infected with, or recovered from COVID-19 were included in the dataset. The samples were drawn from two sources: the first 160 participants of the ongoing ImmuneRACE study, and approximately 1,300 subjects contributed by 6 global collaborators. The material from the prospective study consisted of cDNA or gDNA derived from T cells, B-cell-depleted T cells, or PBMCs. The repertoires were made available in a free public database intended to serve as a resource for research on the immune response to SARS-CoV-2. HLA class I and class II types, where available, came from metadata supplied by the sample provider rather than from assay-based typing. Broader findings and caveats from the paper: The quantity of clinical and demographic metadata differed by source and by participant and was supplied without curation.

Including cysteine and phenylalanine, the CDR3 has 16 amino acids. This entry keeps only the CDR3 DNA: 48 bases, framed from base 1. Reading the germline V gene gives CDR1 ENHRY and CDR2 SYGVKD. Unmatched junction bases come to 7, with V trimmed by 3 bases and J by 5 bases. The sequencing sample was made of peripheral blood. The sequence was obtained from a man aged 18 to 29 with COVID-19, enrolled during active disease. The chain was built from TRBV10-3 and TRBJ2-2, and 9 junctional nucleotides match TRBD1. DNA sequence: TGTGCCATCAGTGATTATGACAGGGGGAAGACCGGGGAGCTGTTTTTT. This encodes CAISDYDRGKTGELFF.